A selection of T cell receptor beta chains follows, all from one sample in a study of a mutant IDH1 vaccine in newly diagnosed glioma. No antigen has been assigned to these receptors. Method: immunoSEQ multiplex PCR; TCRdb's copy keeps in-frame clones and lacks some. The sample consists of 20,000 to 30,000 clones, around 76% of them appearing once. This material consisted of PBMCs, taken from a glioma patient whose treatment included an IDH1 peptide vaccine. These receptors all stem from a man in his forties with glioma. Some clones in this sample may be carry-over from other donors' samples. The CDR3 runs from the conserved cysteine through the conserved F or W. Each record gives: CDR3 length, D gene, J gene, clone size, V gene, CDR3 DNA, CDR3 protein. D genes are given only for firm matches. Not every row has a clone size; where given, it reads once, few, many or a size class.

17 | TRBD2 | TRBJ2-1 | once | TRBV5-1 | TGCGCCAGCAGCGGACCCCTTAAACCGGGACTAGGCCATGAGCAGTTCTTC | CASSGPLKPGLGHEQFF
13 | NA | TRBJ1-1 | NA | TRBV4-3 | TGCGCCAGCAGCTGGGCCCAGGGAAGTGAAGCTTTCTTT | CASSWAQGSEAFF
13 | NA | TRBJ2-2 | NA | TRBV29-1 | TGCAGCGTTCAAGGGGCTGTTGGCGGGGAGCTGTTTTTT | CSVQGAVGGELFF
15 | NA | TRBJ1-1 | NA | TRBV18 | TGTGCCAGCTCACCGTCTTACGCCGGGAACACTGAAGCTTTCTTT | CASSPSYAGNTEAFF
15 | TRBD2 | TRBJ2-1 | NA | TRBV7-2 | TGTGCCAGCAGCTTCCTCCTTAGCGGGGATGGGGAGCAGTTCTTC | CASSFLLSGDGEQFF
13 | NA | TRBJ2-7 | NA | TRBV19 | TGTGCCAGTAGTACCCGAACAGGCTACGAGCAGTACTTC | CASSTRTGYEQYF
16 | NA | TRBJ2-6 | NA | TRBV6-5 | TGTGCCAGCAGTTGGGGGTACAGCTCTGGGGCCAACGTCCTGACTTTC | CASSWGYSSGANVLTF
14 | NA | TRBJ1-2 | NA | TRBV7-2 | TGTGCCAGCAGCTTAGTTGTGGGGGGGGATGGCTACACCTTC | CASSLVVGGDGYTF
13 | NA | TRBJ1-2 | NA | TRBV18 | TGTGCCAGCTCACCAGGAGTGCACTATGGCTACACCTTC | CASSPGVHYGYTF
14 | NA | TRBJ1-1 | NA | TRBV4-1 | TGCGCCAGCAGCCAGCCTACCGGGAACACTGAAGCTTTCTTT | CASSQPTGNTEAFF
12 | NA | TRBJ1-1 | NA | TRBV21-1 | TGTGCCAGCAGCAAAAAAACAGGGGACGCTTTCTTT | CASSKKTGDAFF
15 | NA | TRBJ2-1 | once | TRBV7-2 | TGTGCCAGCAGCCCGGAAGACGGGTCCTACAATGAGCAGTTCTTC | CASSPEDGSYNEQFF
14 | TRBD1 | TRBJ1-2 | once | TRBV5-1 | TGCGCCAGCAGCTTGGACCCACAGGGGGCCGGCTACACCTTC | CASSLDPQGAGYTF
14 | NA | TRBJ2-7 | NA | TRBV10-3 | TGTGCCATCAGTGAGTCCTGGGAGCGGGCCGAGCAGTACTTC | CAISESWERAEQYF
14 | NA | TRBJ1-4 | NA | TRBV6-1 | TGTGCCAGCAGCGATGGACAGTTTAATGAAAAACTGTTTTTT | CASSDGQFNEKLFF
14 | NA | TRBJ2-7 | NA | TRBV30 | TGTGCCTGGAGTGTCCCGGGACACCGCTACGAGCAGTACTTC | CAWSVPGHRYEQYF
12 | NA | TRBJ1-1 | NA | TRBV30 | TGTGCCTGGACACCGGGGCAGGCCTCGGCTTTCTTT | CAWTPGQASAFF
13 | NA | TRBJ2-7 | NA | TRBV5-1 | TGCGCCAGCAGCTTGGGCCTCGAGGGCGAGCAGTACTTC | CASSLGLEGEQYF
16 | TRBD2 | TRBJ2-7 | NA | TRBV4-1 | TGCGCCAGCAGCCAAGAATCACTAGCGGGGACCTACGAGCAGTACTTC | CASSQESLAGTYEQYF
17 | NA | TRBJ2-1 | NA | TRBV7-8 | TGTGCCAGCAGCTTAGCGTCCCCGAGACACTCCTACAATGAGCAGTTCTTC | CASSLASPRHSYNEQFF
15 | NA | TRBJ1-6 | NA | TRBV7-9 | TGTGCCAGCAGCTTAGGGGGCGGGAATCAATCACCCCTCCACTTT | CASSLGGGNQSPLHF
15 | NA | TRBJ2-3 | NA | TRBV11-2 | TGTGCCAGCAGACATAAGGGGTTAGGCACAGATACGCAGTATTTT | CASRHKGLGTDTQYF
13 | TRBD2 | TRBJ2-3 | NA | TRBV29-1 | TGCAGCGGGAGCGGGGATCGCACAGATACGCAGTATTTT | CSGSGDRTDTQYF
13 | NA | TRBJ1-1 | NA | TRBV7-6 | TGTGCCAGCAGCCCATGGGGGGGCACTGAAGCTTTCTTT | CASSPWGGTEAFF
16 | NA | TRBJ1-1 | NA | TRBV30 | TGTGCCTGGAGCGATCTCGACAGATTCATGAACACTGAAGCTTTCTTT | CAWSDLDRFMNTEAFF
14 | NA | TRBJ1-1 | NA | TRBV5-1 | TGCGCCAGCAGCAATTGGGGGGCCGACACTGAAGCTTTCTTT | CASSNWGADTEAFF
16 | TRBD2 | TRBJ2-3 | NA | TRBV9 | TGTGCCAGCAGCGTACACAGCGGGGGATTCACAGATACGCAGTATTTT | CASSVHSGGFTDTQYF
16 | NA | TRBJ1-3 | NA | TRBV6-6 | TGTGCCAGCAGTTACTCGAGAGGAGTCTCTGGAAACACCATATATTTT | CASSYSRGVSGNTIYF